This TCR beta chain was sequenced in a study of blood T cell repertoires in COVID-19 (dated by TCRdb to about 2020). With regard to the full study: Samples from collaborators originated in the United States, Italy and Spain and spanned both the acute and convalescent phases of COVID-19. The prospective study material was composed of cDNA or gDNA derived from T cells, B-cell-depleted T cells, or PBMCs. A de-identified subject ID, COVID-19 status, age in years and sex were almost always included in the sample metadata. The repertoires were released in a freely available public database intended as a resource for research on the immune response to SARS-CoV-2. The dataset comprised deeply sampled blood TCRbeta repertoires from subjects exposed to, actively infected with, or recovered from COVID-19. Where HLA class I and class II types were available, the types were taken from metadata supplied by the sample provider, not from assay-based typing. The samples were drawn from two sources: the first 160 participants of the ongoing ImmuneRACE study, and over 950 subjects contributed by 6 global collaborators.

In the prospective study, participants were 18 to 89 years old, resided in about two dozen geographic areas of the United States, and were enrolled through a virtual design. In the prospective study, cohorts were assigned on the basis of participant-reported clinical history obtained from a screening survey and a study questionnaire. Each participant in the prospective study had whole blood, serum and a nasopharyngeal or oropharyngeal swab collected by mobile phlebotomists. Additional blood draws and questionnaires over an approximately 2-month period could optionally be provided by prospective study participants. Prospective study blood samples were shipped either frozen or at room temperature before DNA extraction. The CDR3 covers 15 residues, taking in both the cysteine and the phenylalanine. Here the CDR3 DNA is all that survives: 45 bases in frame from base 1. V is cut back by 0 bases and J by 7 bases, with 8 bases in the junction unmatched. CDR1 and CDR2, per the germline V gene, are MGHRA and YSYEKL.

About this clone: Its antigen is still unknown. Per-base quality was not reported, and no clone a single base away is much larger than it.

On the study overall, not on this receptor specifically: The quantity of clinical and demographic metadata differed by source and by participant and was supplied without curation.

The immunoSEQ Assay, a bias-controlled multiplex PCR, was used to amplify TCRbeta CDR3 regions from genomic DNA. Per the authors' processing: The number of nucleated cells in each sample was estimated by amplification of reference gene primers within the assay. To quantify the absolute abundance of each unique TCRbeta CDR3 rearrangement, sequence reads were collapsed and filtered. For each sample, productive Simpson clonality was calculated by taking the square root of Simpson's diversity index across productive rearrangements. This immuneACCESS table, as held by TCRdb, lists in-frame sequences with V and J called but not all clones. Of the missing ones, under half trace to an unresolved V gene in checked studies; the others have no known cause. That table gives V, J and clone size, and the DNA gave D and trimming. In this sample the table shows 210,000 or so clones, 80% to 85% of which occur a single time. In total, the top ten clones hold approximately 9% of the sample.

The sample consisted of PBMCs or T cells enriched from blood (not recorded which). The V gene is TRBV4-1 and the J gene is TRBJ1-1; TRBD1 matches 7 bases in the middle. This receptor was identified in a woman aged 45-60 years with acute COVID-19. The CDR3 sequence is CASSQEGRGFGEAFF. The DNA sequence is given as TGCGCCAGCAGCCAAGAAGGCAGGGGGTTTGGTGAAGCTTTCTTT.